These T cell receptor beta chains were read from a single sample in a study of radiotherapy plus CTLA-4 blockade in lung cancer. Generated by immunoSEQ multiplex PCR, the TCRdb table keeps only in-frame clones and is missing some. The table shows some 51,000 clones, with about 77% occurring only once. The sample in question was peripheral blood, obtained from a patient treated with radiotherapy plus ipilimumab. The receptors were sampled from a human donor with non-small cell lung cancer whose response to radiotherapy plus ipilimumab could not be evaluated. The CDR3 runs from the conserved cysteine through the conserved F or W.

V gene	J gene	CDR3 protein
TRBV19	TRBJ2-2	CASSPANTGELFF
TRBV27	TRBJ2-5	CASSLVQGAIETQYF
TRBV9	TRBJ1-4	CASSVGPTGDEKLFF
TRBV27	TRBJ1-4	CASSATDPMGGNEKLFF
TRBV6-5	TRBJ2-5	CASSRQREQYF
TRBV5-1	TRBJ1-2	CASSWGLSGGYTF
TRBV28	TRBJ1-1	CASSLGGVGVTEAFF
TRBV19	TRBJ2-7	CASSDLGGAMDEQYF
TRBV6-1	TRBJ2-1	CASSEVRGLAPNEQFF
TRBV6-5	TRBJ1-4	CASGGTGREKLFF
TRBV5-1	TRBJ2-3	CASSLSFQGSTDTQYF
TRBV5-1	TRBJ2-2	CASSSGTSLIGELFF
TRBV11-1	TRBJ2-5	CASSRTGWTSGDQETQYF
TRBV5-1	TRBJ2-7	CASSLGQGRSYEQYF
TRBV6-7	TRBJ1-5	CASNYRGGPQHF
TRBV12-5	TRBJ1-2	CASGSDRAVYGYTF
TRBV4-2	TRBJ2-7	CASGTGDMDGYEQYF
TRBV19	TRBJ1-1	CASTIGQGRGNTEAFF
TRBV7-3	TRBJ1-1	CASSQRASQGLNTEAFF
TRBV7-3	TRBJ2-7	CASSTSTAGAQGEQYF
TRBV7-3	TRBJ1-6	CASSLIGYNSPLHF
TRBV10-2	TRBJ2-3	CASRHQILAGGPGTDTQYF
TRBV9	TRBJ2-7	CASSAGREVYEQYF
TRBV6-4	TRBJ1-1	CASRPDRGVAEAFF
TRBV9	TRBJ1-4	CASSASGVATNEKLFF
TRBV4-1	TRBJ2-6	CASSQEQTGANVLTF
TRBV7-6	TRBJ1-1	CASSLTVNTEAFF
TRBV6-7	TRBJ1-1	CASSYARDEAFF
TRBV20-1	TRBJ1-1	CSARDGRAAFF
TRBV19	TRBJ2-7	CATRDLLSSYEQYF
TRBV5-4	TRBJ1-4	CASSSPGQTNEKLFF
TRBV11-3	TRBJ2-7	CASSSEAGEGDEQYF
TRBV11-2	TRBJ1-2	CASSWAGDGYTF
TRBV9	TRBJ2-3	CASSPRTGDTQYF